This passage covers 23 T cell receptor beta chains from one sample sequenced in a study of T cells in Graves' hyperthyroidism and ophthalmopathy (dated by TCRdb to the late 2010s). The library came from multiplex PCR. The sample was run on an Illumina HiSeq 2000. TCR beta CDR3 regions were amplified from RNA transcripts. For the first round of RT-PCR on the TCR CDR3, the HTBI primer set was used together with the Qiagen OneStep RT-PCR kit. Through fastp at Q25 and MiXCR, TCRdb rebuilt clones from the public reads, retaining in-frame beta chains. Records with the same CDR3 protein are collapsed into one entry carrying the most frequent genes and DNA. This sample holds hundreds of thousands of distinct CDR3 sequences; 35% to 40% were observed only once. 8.9% of the sample goes to the ten largest clones. Input material: blood. Every receptor here comes from a man younger than 35 with Graves' hyperthyroidism.

This clonotype was seen many times. J is TRBJ1-2 and V is TRBV9; weak D call: TRBD1 (6 bases). The CDR3 spans 13 residues. The V gene lost 6 bases and the J gene lost 3 bases, with 12 bases spanning the gap. CDR1 and CDR2 from the germline V gene are SGDLS and YYNGEE. The CDR3 region has the DNA TGTGCCAGCACCGAGGCAGGGGACTATGGCTACACCTTC. Its translation is CASTEAGDYGYTF.

The chain joins TRBV2 to TRBJ2-7, with D possibly being TRBD1 (5 bases). The germline V gene encodes CDR1 SNHLY and CDR2 FYNNEI. The CDR3 runs to 14 residues. Trimming removed 3 bases at V and 4 bases at J, with 13 bases between. The CDR3 DNA reads TGTGCCAGCAGTGAGGAGACAGATTCTTACGAGCAGTACTTC. This codes for CASSEETDSYEQYF. Full variable domain (rest looked up from reference TRBV2 and TRBJ2-7): EPEVTQTPSHQVTQMGQEVILRCVPISNHLYFYWYRQILGQKVEFLVSFYNNEISEKSEIFDDQFSVERPDGSNFTLKIRSTKLEDSAMYFCASSEETDSYEQYFGPGTRLTVT.

The CDR3, as DNA: TGCGCCAGCAGCTTATTTTCGGACCTCAACACCGGGGAGCTGTTTTTT. Protein product: CASSLFSDLNTGELFF. V is TRBV5-1 and J is TRBJ2-2; D is uncertain. From germline, CDR1 is SGHRS and CDR2 YFSETQ. Trimming took 2 bases from V and 2 from J, leaving 13 bases between them. This CDR3 is 16 amino acids long.

The chain combines TRBV12-3 or TRBV12-4 with TRBJ2-7; D is perhaps TRBD1 (5 bases). This CDR3 spans 14 amino acids. Deletions cut 5 bases from V and 1 base from J, with 12 bases between. The CDR3 region is CASSKTETSYEQYF. In DNA, the CDR3 is TGTGCCAGCAGTAAGACAGAGACTTCCTACGAGCAGTACTTC.

This clonotype was counted between two and nine times. The chain combines TRBV7-8 with TRBJ2-5; TRBD2 might be the D (5 bases). The CDR3 is 18 amino acids. Trimming took off 1 base at V and 1 base at J, with 19 bases between the two ends. Germline V CDR1 and CDR2: SGHVS, FQNEAQ. The CDR3 loop reads CASSLEARRGGGQETQYF. The CDR3, as DNA: TGTGCCAGCAGCTTAGAGGCCCGACGTGGAGGAGGCCAAGAGACCCAGTACTTC.

This clonotype has at least ten counts. The V gene is TRBV9, the J gene TRBJ1-1; 8 bases fit TRBD1. From germline, CDR1 is SGDLS and CDR2 YYNGEE. The V segment lost 4 bases and the J segment 0 bases; nucleotides outside the gene matches: 5. This CDR3 region has 15 residues. DNA for the CDR3: TGTGCCAGCAGCATCGGACAGGGAATGAACACTGAAGCTTTCTTT. As protein: CASSIGQGMNTEAFF.

The J gene is TRBJ2-7, the V gene TRBV15, with 7 nucleotides matching TRBD1. The length of the CDR3 is 12 residues. V was pared by 4 bases and J by 6 bases, with 3 bases of the junction left unmatched. Germline CDR1 reads LNHNV; CDR2 reads YYDKDF (reference sequence). The CDR3 DNA follows: TGTGCCACCAGCATAGGGGGCTCCGAGCAGTACTTC. This gives the protein CATSIGGSEQYF.

This clonotype was counted at least ten times. This chain joins TRBV2 and TRBJ2-2, with unresolved D. The V end lost 7 bases, the J end lost 1 base, and 10 bases lay between the germline ends. The germline gives CDR1 SNHLY, CDR2 FYNNEI. The CDR3 covers 14 residues. The CDR3 DNA reads TGTGCCAGCAAAGGGCAGGTGAACACCGGGGAGCTGTTTTTT. This sequence encodes CASKGQVNTGELFF.

The CDR3 loop reads CASRGPGGSYEQYF. The CDR3 DNA follows: TGCGCCAGCAGGGGCCCAGGGGGATCCTACGAGCAGTACTTC. V and J are TRBV10-1 and TRBJ2-7; 7 bases map to TRBD1. After removal of 6 bases from V and 1 base from J, the junction contained 6 bases not matched to a gene. This CDR3 has 14 residues. Germline V lookup: CDR1 WNHNN, CDR2 SYGVQD (reference sequence).

This clonotype turned up a few times. The chain recombines TRBV7-3 with TRBJ2-2; D may be TRBD1 or TRBD2 (6 bases each). This CDR3 is 16 amino acids long. Germline V gene lookup returns CDR1 SGHTA and CDR2 FQGTGA. The V gene lost 0 bases and the J gene lost 5 bases, with 13 bases spanning the gap. The chain's CDR3 is CASSLTFGGETGELFF. The CDR3 DNA is TGTGCCAGCAGCTTAACTTTCGGGGGCGAAACCGGGGAGCTGTTTTTT.

This clonotype was recorded a few times. V and J are TRBV7-9 and TRBJ1-1; 7 bases line up with TRBD1. CDR1 SEHNR and CDR2 FQNEAQ come from the germline V gene (reference sequence). J gave up 3 bases and V 1 base, and 5 bases lay outside the gene matches. The CDR3 covers 15 residues. CDR3 in amino acids: CASSLDRGGHTEAFF. The CDR3 DNA is TGTGCCAGCAGCTTAGACAGGGGAGGACACACTGAAGCTTTCTTT.

V and J are TRBV9 and TRBJ2-7, with 7 positions matching TRBD2. Germline trimming cut 0 bases from V and 2 bases from J; bases unmatched to any gene: 8. Germline CDR1 reads SGDLS; CDR2 reads YYNGEE. This CDR3 contains 16 residues. CDR3 amino acids: CASSVDPAGTAYEQYF. In nucleotides, the CDR3 is TGTGCCAGCAGCGTAGACCCAGCGGGGACTGCCTACGAGCAGTACTTC.

Note on this clonotype: An end of the junction differs from the germline gene, which may be a read error. This chain uses TRBV10-2 with TRBJ1-6, with TRBD1 matching 7 bases. The germline gives CDR1 WSHSY, CDR2 SAAADI. This CDR3 comprises 13 residues. The CDR3, as DNA: TGTGCCAGCAGCGCAGGACAGGTCTCACCCCTCCACTTT. Translation gives CASSAGQVSPLHF.

This clonotype was picked up a small number of times. The chain joins TRBV4-1 to TRBJ1-3, with D hard to call. Germline V CDR1 and CDR2: MGHRA, YSYEKL. This CDR3 region has 13 residues. Trimming left V 0 bases short and J 3 bases short, with 3 bases between. CDR3 region: CASSQDHGNTIYF. The CDR3 coding sequence is TGCGCCAGCAGCCAAGATCATGGAAACACCATATATTTT.

Ten or more counts support this clonotype. This chain connects TRBV29-1 to TRBJ2-7; D is unclear. V was cut by 2 bases and J by 0 bases, with 11 bases left in between. The CDR3 sequence is 14 residues long. Germline lookup yields CDR1 SQVTM and CDR2 ANQGSEA. The CDR3 DNA is TGCAGCGTTGAAAGCCGTGACACCTCCTACGAGCAGTACTTC. This gives the protein CSVESRDTSYEQYF.

This clonotype was counted only a few times. This chain links TRBV4-1 with TRBJ1-5; D is unclear. This CDR3 is built from 15 residues. V was clipped by 2 bases and J by 1 base, with 9 bases between them. Germline V lookup: CDR1 MGHRA, CDR2 YSYEKL. The CDR3 reads CASSQNTDSNQPQHF. The CDR3 coding sequence is TGCGCCAGCAGCCAAAATACGGACAGCAATCAGCCCCAGCATTTT.

This clonotype was recorded many times. The CDR3 DNA sequence: TGTGCCAGCAGCTTGAGCGTCGGGGAGCTGTTTTTT. It is translated as CASSLSVGELFF. This chain links TRBV7-9 with TRBJ2-2; D gene ambiguous. CDR3 size: 12 residues. Germline V gives CDR1 SEHNR, CDR2 FQNEAQ (reference sequence). V was cut by 3 bases and J by 7 bases, with 6 bases left in between.

J is TRBJ2-3 and V is TRBV29-1; D is uncertain. Germline values: CDR1 SQVTM, CDR2 ANQGSEA. CDR3 length: 13 amino acids. Trimming took 3 bases from V and 2 from J, leaving 9 bases between them. CDR3 residues: CSVEAEYTDTQYF. DNA for the CDR3: TGCAGCGTTGAGGCAGAATACACAGATACGCAGTATTTT.

Many counts were recorded for this clonotype. V and J are TRBV29-1 and TRBJ2-7; D gene uncertain. The CDR3 extends over 13 amino acids. Germline loops: CDR1 SQVTM, CDR2 ANQGSEA. The V end lost 6 bases, the J end lost 0 bases, and 12 bases lay between the germline ends. DNA for the CDR3: TGCAGCGTCCTGCCTGCGAACTCCTACGAGCAGTACTTC. This codes for CSVLPANSYEQYF.

This clonotype was picked up one time. Given a much more abundant clone one base away, this may be a read error. The chain links TRBV7-8 to TRBJ1-1, with D perhaps matching TRBD1 (5 bases). V was clipped by 3 bases and J by 4 bases, with 12 bases between them. Per germline, CDR1 SGHVS and CDR2 FQNEAQ. The CDR3 runs 14 residues. The CDR3 here is CASSLYRKSTEAFF. In DNA form, the CDR3 reads TGTGCCAGCAGCTTGTACAGGAAGAGCACTGAAGCTTTCTTT.

This clonotype has a single count. A read error is possible here, since a much larger clone lies one base away. The CDR3 sequence is CAITPRGDSNQPQHF. In DNA, the CDR3 is TGTGCCATCACTCCCCGAGGAGATAGCAATCAGCCCCAGCATTTT. The J gene is TRBJ1-5, the V gene TRBV10-3; the D is unclear. V lost 7 bases and J 0 bases, leaving 13 bases between the germline ends. The CDR3 runs 15 residues. Germline lookup yields CDR1 ENHRY and CDR2 SYGVKD.

This chain joins TRBV10-3 and TRBJ2-6, with 10 bases that match TRBD1. After removal of 4 bases from V and 0 bases from J, the junction contained 0 bases not matched to a gene. This CDR3 region has 16 residues. CDR1 is ENHRY, CDR2 SYGVKD, per germline. This CDR3 reads CAISGTGGSGANVLTF. Written as DNA, the CDR3 is TGTGCCATCAGTGGGACAGGGGGCTCTGGGGCCAACGTCCTGACTTTC.

The count of this clonotype is one. This chain uses TRBV29-1 with TRBJ1-3, with a weak D call TRBD1 (5 bases). The germline V gene has CDR1 SQVTM and CDR2 ANQGSEA. The V end lost 2 bases, the J end lost 7 bases, and 18 bases lay between the germline ends. This CDR3 comprises 15 residues. The CDR3 reads CSVESAGKVVNTIYF. The CDR3 DNA is TGCAGCGTTGAATCGGCAGGGAAGGTAGTGAACACCATATATTTT.